This T cell receptor (beta chain) is drawn from a study of blood T cell repertoires in COVID-19. The J segment lost 0 bases and the V segment lost 5 bases, leaving 5 bases of the junction unmatched. The CDR3 is made up of 16 amino acids. The germline gives CDR1 LNHDA, CDR2 SQIVND (reference sequence). Sequenced by immunoSEQ multiplex PCR; TCRdb stores in-frame clones only, minus some. The sample consists of roughly 60,000 clones, about 86% of them appearing once. The clonotype was recovered from a man older than 75 with COVID-19, enrolled during active disease. V usage is TRBV19 and J usage is TRBJ1-4; 8 nucleotides agree with TRBD1. The source material was peripheral blood. CDR3 sequence reads: CASSLGQGATNEKLFF. Here the CDR3 DNA reads TGTGCCAGTAGTCTTGGACAGGGCGCAACTAATGAAAAACTGTTTTTT.